This TCR beta chain was recovered during a study of blood T cells in healthy people across ages. PBMCs were isolated at a quantity of at least 7 million per sample. A minimum of 5 micrograms of total RNA was extracted per sample. Remarks on this clonotype: The antigen remains undetermined.

Germline V gene lookup returns CDR1 MDHEN and CDR2 SYDVKM. The CDR3 is 15 residues long. General study findings and limits: In long-lived donors, naive CD4+ cell counts and diversity exceeded those of aged donors.

The second PCR ran roughly 6 to 11 cycles with a sample-barcoded 5' primer and J-beta primers. TCRdb reprocessed the 5' RACE reads with MiXCR, giving one entry per CDR3 protein. The sample consists of more than 800,000 distinct CDR3 sequences, around 45% of them appearing once. The chain couples TRBV28 to TRBJ2-4, with D possibly being TRBD2 (6 bases). The assigned J gene may be wrong: the sequence end matches TRBJ2-7 better. The sequence was collected from a woman aged 55-70 years in good health. The sequenced sample consisted of blood. DNA of the CDR3: TGTGCCAGCAAATTCACTGGGACTGTTGCCTACGAGCAGTACTTC. It yields the protein CASKFTGTVAYEQYF.